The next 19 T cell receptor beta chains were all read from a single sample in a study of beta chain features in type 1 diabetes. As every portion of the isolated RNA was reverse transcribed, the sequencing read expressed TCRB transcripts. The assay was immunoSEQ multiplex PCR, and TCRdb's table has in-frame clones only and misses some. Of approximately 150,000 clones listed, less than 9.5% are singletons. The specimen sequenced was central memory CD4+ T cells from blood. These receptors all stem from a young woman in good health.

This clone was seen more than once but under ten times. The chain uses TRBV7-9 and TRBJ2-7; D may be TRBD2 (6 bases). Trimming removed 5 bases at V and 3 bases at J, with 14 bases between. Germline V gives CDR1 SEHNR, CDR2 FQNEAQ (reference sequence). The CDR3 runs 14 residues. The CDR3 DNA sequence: TGTGCCAGCAGCGGCCGGGACTTCCTCTACGAGCAGTACTTC. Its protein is CASSGRDFLYEQYF.

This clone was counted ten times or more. CDR3 amino acids: CASRGQGASLNYGYTF. Written as DNA, the CDR3 is TGTGCCAGCAGGGGACAGGGGGCTAGTCTCAACTATGGCTACACCTTC. The gene calls are TRBV7-9 and TRBJ1-2; 12 bases map to TRBD1. The CDR3 spans 16 residues. Trimming cost V 6 bases and J 2 bases; bases outside gene matches: 7. Germline CDR1 SEHNR, CDR2 FQNEAQ (reference sequence).

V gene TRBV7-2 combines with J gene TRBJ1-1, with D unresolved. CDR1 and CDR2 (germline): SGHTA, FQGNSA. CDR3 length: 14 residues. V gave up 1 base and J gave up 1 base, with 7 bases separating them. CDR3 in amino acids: CASSLDSQNTEAFF. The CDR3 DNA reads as TGTGCCAGCAGCTTAGACAGCCAGAACACTGAAGCTTTCTTT.

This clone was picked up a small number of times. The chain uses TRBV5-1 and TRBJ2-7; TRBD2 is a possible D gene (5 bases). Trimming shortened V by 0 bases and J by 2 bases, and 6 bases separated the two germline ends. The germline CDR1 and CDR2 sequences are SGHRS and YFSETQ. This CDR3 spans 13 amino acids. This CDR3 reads CASSLVGTYEQYF. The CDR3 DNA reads TGCGCCAGCAGCTTGGTCGGGACCTACGAGCAGTACTTC. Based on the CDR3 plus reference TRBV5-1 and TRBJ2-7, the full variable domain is KAGVTQTPRYLIKTRGQQVTLSCSPISGHRSVSWYQQTPGQGLQFLFEYFSETQRNKGNFPGRFSGRQFSNSRSEMNVSTLELGDSALYLCASSLVGTYEQYFGPGTRLTVT.

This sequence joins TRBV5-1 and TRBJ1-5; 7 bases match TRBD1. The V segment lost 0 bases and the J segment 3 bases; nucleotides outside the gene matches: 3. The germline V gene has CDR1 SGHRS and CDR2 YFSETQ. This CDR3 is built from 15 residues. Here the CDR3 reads CASSLAGQLNQPQHF. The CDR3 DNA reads TGCGCCAGCAGCTTGGCGGGACAGCTCAATCAGCCCCAGCATTTT.

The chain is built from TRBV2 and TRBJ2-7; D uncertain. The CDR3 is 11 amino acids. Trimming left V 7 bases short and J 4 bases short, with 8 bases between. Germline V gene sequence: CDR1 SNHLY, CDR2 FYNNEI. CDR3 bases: TGTGCCAGCACTGGGCGATACGAGCAGTACTTC. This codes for CASTGRYEQYF.

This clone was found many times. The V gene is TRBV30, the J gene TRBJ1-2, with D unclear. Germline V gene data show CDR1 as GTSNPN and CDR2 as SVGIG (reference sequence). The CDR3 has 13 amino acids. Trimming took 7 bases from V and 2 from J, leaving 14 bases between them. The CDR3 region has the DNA TGTGCCTTTTCCTTGAACGGGAACTATGGCTACACCTTC. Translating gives CAFSLNGNYGYTF.

The DNA of the CDR3 is TGTGCTAGTGGTTTGGAACGGTATGGCTACACCTTC. Its translation: CASGLERYGYTF. This chain links TRBV12-5 with TRBJ1-2, with D hard to call. This CDR3 comprises 12 residues. Trimming stripped 1 base from V and 5 bases from J, with 5 bases between. Germline V gene lookup returns CDR1 LGHNT and CDR2 FRNRAP.

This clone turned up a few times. CDR3 bases: TGTGCCAGCAGCCGTGATAGCGGGGGGGCCGAAGAGACCCAGTACTTC. This sequence encodes CASSRDSGGAEETQYF. The chain links TRBV11-2 to TRBJ2-5; TRBD2 matches 11 bases. From germline, CDR1 is SGHAT and CDR2 FQNNGV. This CDR3 contains 16 residues. Unmatched junction bases numbered 8, after V lost 5 bases and J lost 3 bases.

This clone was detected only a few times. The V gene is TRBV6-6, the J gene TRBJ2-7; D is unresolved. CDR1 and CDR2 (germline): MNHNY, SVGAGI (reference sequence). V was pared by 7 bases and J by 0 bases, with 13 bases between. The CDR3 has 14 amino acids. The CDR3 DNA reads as TGTGCCAGCATGTCCCTCCAGTTCTCCTACGAGCAGTACTTC. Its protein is CASMSLQFSYEQYF.

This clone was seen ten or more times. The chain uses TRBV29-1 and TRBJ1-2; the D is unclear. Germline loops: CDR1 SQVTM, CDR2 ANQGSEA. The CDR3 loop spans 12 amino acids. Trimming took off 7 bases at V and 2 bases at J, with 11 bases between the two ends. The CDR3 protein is CSGGGLNYGYTF. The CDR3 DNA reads TGCAGCGGTGGAGGACTCAACTATGGCTACACCTTC.

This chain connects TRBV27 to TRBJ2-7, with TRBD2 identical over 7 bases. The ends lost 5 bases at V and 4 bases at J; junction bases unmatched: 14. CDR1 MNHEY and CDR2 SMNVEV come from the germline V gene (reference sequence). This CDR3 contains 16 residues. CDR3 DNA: TGTGCCAGCAGTCCCCGAGCGGGACCATCTTCGTACGAGCAGTACTTC. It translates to CASSPRAGPSSYEQYF.

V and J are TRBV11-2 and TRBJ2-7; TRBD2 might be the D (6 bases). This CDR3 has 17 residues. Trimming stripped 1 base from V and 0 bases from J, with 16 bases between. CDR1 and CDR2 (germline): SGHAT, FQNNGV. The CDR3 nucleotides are TGTGCCAGCAGCTTAGGACCATCGAGCGGGCTCTCCTACGAGCAGTACTTC. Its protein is CASSLGPSSGLSYEQYF.

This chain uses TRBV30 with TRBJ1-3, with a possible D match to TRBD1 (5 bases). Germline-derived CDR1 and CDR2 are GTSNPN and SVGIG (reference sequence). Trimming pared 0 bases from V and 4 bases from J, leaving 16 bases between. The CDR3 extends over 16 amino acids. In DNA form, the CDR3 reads TGTGCCTGGAGTGTACAAAGGGGCGCATGGGGAAACACCATATATTTT. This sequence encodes CAWSVQRGAWGNTIYF.

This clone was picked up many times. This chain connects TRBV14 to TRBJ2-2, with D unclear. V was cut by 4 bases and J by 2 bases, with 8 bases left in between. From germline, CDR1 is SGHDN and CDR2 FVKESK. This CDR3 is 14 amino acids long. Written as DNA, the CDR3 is TGTGCCAGCAGCCGCAGTCGTAACACCGGGGAGCTGTTTTTT. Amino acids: CASSRSRNTGELFF.

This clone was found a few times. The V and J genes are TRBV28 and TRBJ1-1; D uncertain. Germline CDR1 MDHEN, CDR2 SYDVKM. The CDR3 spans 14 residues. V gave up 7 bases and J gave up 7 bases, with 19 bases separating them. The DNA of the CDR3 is TGTGCCAGCAAAGATTTCGGGAGGCTCGGTGAAGCTTTCTTT. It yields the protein CASKDFGRLGEAFF.

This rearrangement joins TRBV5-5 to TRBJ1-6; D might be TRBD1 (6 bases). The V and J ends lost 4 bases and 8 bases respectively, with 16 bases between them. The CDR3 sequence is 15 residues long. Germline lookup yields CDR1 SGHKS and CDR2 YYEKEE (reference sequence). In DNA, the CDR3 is TGTGCCAGCAGCCCACAGGGTGGCTCCGATTCACCCCTCCACTTT. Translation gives CASSPQGGSDSPLHF. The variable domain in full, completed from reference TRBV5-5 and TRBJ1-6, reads DAGVTQSPTHLIKTRGQQVTLRCSPISGHKSVSWYQQVLGQGPQFIFQYYEKEERGRGNFPDRFSARQFPNYSSELNVNALLLGDSALYLCASSPQGGSDSPLHFGNGTRLTVT.

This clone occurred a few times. The CDR3 region is CASSQIRETQYF. The CDR3, as DNA: TGTGCCAGCAGCCAAATCCGGGAGACCCAGTACTTC. The chain recombines TRBV14 with TRBJ2-5; D unclear. Germline values: CDR1 SGHDN, CDR2 FVKESK. V was pared by 2 bases and J by 5 bases, with 6 bases between. CDR3 length: 12 amino acids.

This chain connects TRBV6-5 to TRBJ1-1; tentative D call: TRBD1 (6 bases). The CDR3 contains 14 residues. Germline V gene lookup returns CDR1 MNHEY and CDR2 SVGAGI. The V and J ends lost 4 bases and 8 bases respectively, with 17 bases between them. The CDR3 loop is CASSSHGQSAEAFF. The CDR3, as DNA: TGTGCCAGCAGTTCCCATGGACAGTCCGCAGAAGCTTTCTTT.